The TCR beta chain described here comes from a study of T cell responses to AZD1222 COVID-19 vaccine. Study findings and constraints: Only a handful of AZD1222 recipients, several in all, had baseline seropositivity. Repertoire sampling happened only post peak T cell response.

Assay used: immunoSEQ multiplex PCR; TCRdb lists only in-frame clones, some missing. This table holds approximately 150,000 clones, 87% found once. In regard to this clone: Its antigen is unknown.

There are 15 residues in the CDR3. This clonotype originated in an adult who received the AZD1222 COVID-19 vaccine. J is TRBJ2-7 and V is TRBV21-1; the table's D call of TRBD1 was not tested on the DNA. TRBV21-1 is a recognized pseudogene. Sequences were derived from peripheral blood, sampled 28 days after the second AZD1222 dose. As DNA, the CDR3 is TGTGCCAGCAGCCACCGGTACAGGGGAAGTTACGAGCAGTACTTC. This translates into CASSHRYRGSYEQYF.